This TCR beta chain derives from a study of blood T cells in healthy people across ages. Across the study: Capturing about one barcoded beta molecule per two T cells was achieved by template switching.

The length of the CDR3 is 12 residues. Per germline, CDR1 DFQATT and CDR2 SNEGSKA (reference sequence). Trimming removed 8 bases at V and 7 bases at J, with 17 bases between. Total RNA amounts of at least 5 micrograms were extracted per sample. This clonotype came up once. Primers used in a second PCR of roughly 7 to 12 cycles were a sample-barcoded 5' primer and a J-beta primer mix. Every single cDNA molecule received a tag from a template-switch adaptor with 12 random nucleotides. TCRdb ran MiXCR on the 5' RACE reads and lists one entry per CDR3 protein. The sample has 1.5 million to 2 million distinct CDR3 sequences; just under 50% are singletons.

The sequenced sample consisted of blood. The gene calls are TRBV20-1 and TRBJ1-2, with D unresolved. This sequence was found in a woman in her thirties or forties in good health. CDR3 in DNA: TGCAGTACTGGAAAAGGGTTGCGTGGCTACACCTTC. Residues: CSTGKGLRGYTF.